The T cell receptor beta chain described here comes from a study of sequential checkpoint blockade in melanoma. At the level of the study: First-line arms were nivolumab then ipilimumab, or the reverse, randomized 1:1. Maintenance nivolumab came after either treatment sequence.

Clones were read by immunoSEQ multiplex PCR, and TCRdb kept only the in-frame ones, dropping some. The repertoire consists of tens of thousands of clones, with roughly nine tenths occurring once and the leading ten covering 14%. The treatment: randomized to nivolumab then ipilimumab (arm A) or the reverse (arm B). None of the patients previously received DNA-damaging chemotherapy. From thawed PBMCs, live CD3+CD8+ cells negative for CD19 and CD56 were sorted. V lost 3 bases, J lost 4 bases, and 6 bases stayed unmatched. The CDR3 spans 15 residues. The germline CDR1 and CDR2 sequences are LNHDA and SQIVND (reference sequence).

The chain is built from TRBV19 and TRBJ2-5, with 9 positions matching TRBD2. The sequenced sample was CD8+ T cells sorted from blood (inferred from file names), obtained from a patient given nivolumab and ipilimumab in sequence. This TCR came from a human donor with melanoma. The CDR3 reads CASSIGLAGLETQYF. The CDR3 coding sequence is TGTGCCAGTAGTATTGGGCTAGCGGGACTAGAGACCCAGTACTTC.